This is a list of T cell receptor beta chains from one sample in a study of technical replicates of blood from a handful of donors. Here immunoSEQ multiplex PCR was the method, and the copy in TCRdb shows in-frame clones only, minus some. The sample lists about 70,000 clones, 95% occurring once. The sequencing sample was made of T cells isolated from PBMCs. The receptor source for this set is a human donor in good health. The CDR3 runs from the conserved cysteine through the conserved F or W.

TRBV6-5	TRBJ1-1	CASSSGTGGNTEAFF
TRBV7-9	TRBJ2-3	CASSTPRQGTDTQYF
TRBV11-2	TRBJ2-1	CASSLRASGGFIYNEQFF
TRBV7-6	TRBJ2-2	CASSFGNTGELFF
TRBV6-5	TRBJ2-1	CASSLALSSYNEQFF
TRBV27	TRBJ2-7	CASSLSNRPGLHSYEQYF
TRBV10-3	TRBJ2-3	CAISTGTSGVTDTQYF
TRBV18	TRBJ2-1	CASSPGTSGGNEQFF
TRBV7-9	TRBJ2-7	CASSPLEARYGFKQYF
TRBV7-9	TRBJ2-5	CASSPREGLAGETQYF
TRBV28	TRBJ2-7	CASTLDGGDSYEQYF
TRBV7-9	TRBJ2-5	CASSSRETQYF
TRBV6-5	TRBJ2-5	CASSTRDSNQETQYF
TRBV13	TRBJ2-2	CASSLGSHTGELFF
TRBV5-1	TRBJ1-1	CASSLDLSGLNTEAFF
TRBV28	TRBJ2-1	CASSLEASGRAYEQFF
TRBV23-1	TRBJ2-7	CASSPRQGLGEQYF
TRBV18	TRBJ2-5	CASSPLAGVETQYF
TRBV6-5	TRBJ1-4	CASSYHGGRGKLFF
TRBV5-1	TRBJ2-7	CASRTGASSYEQYF
TRBV11-3	TRBJ1-2	CASSLDRRDSANYGYTF
TRBV9	TRBJ2-5	CASSVEGQGRETQYF
TRBV6-5	TRBJ1-2	CACRQGNYGYTF
TRBV28	TRBJ1-1	CASSLTRDRLSLNTEAFF
TRBV7-9	TRBJ2-7	CASSLARGEQYF
TRBV25-1	TRBJ2-3	CASRGLNSREWATDTQYF
TRBV4-1	TRBJ2-5	CASSQDAGGVKTQYF
TRBV5-1	TRBJ2-5	CASSPGTGVETQYF
TRBV4-1	TRBJ2-1	CASSQESLADSYNEQFF
TRBV28	TRBJ2-7	CASSVSGTPSYEQYF
TRBV15	TRBJ2-5	CATSRTPSGGSETQYF
TRBV5-1	TRBJ2-5	CASSLGTGRETQYF
TRBV28	TRBJ2-7	CASSLVGTGMYEQYF
TRBV30	TRBJ1-3	CAWSRNRGSGNTIYF
TRBV11-3	TRBJ2-2	CASGGGTGELFF
TRBV2	TRBJ2-2	CATTRDTPNTGELFF
TRBV6-1	TRBJ2-7	CASTSFRVMEQYF
TRBV14	TRBJ1-6	CASSQNDRVMRF
TRBV6-5	TRBJ2-7	CASSYSRSSNYEQYF
TRBV28	TRBJ2-1	CASSLSAGPGEQFF
TRBV5-1	TRBJ2-5	CASSLRDRSQETQYF
TRBV25-1	TRBJ2-7	CASSELRVGHALYF
TRBV30	TRBJ2-1	CAWIWGSSGTLNEQFF
TRBV6-1	TRBJ1-1	CASCPTANTEAFF
TRBV1	TRBJ2-1	CTSSPTMTTGGGATHEQFF